The source of this T cell receptor (beta chain) is a study of technical replicates of blood from several donors. TCRdb keeps only in-frame clones here, not all; method: immunoSEQ multiplex PCR. This table holds roughly 80,000 clones, just under 95% found once. This CDR3 spans 13 amino acids. The V gene end was trimmed by 6 bases and the J gene end by 5 bases; junction bases not matched to a gene: 1. Per the germline V gene, CDR1 is ENHRY and CDR2 is SYGVKD. This receptor was identified in a human donor in good health. V and J are TRBV10-3 and TRBJ1-4, with 9 bases aligning to TRBD1. The material sequenced was T cells isolated from PBMCs. The CDR3 is CAIRGQGNEKLFF. CDR3 sequence (DNA): TGTGCCATCAGGGGACAGGGAAATGAAAAACTGTTTTTT.